This T cell receptor (beta chain) was identified in a study of cytomegalovirus exposure and HLA in healthy donors. Trimming took off 5 bases at V and 7 bases at J, with 18 bases between the two ends. The CDR3 is made up of 14 amino acids. Germline loops: CDR1 SGHAT, CDR2 FQNNGV. Study outcomes and limitations: The authors listed roughly 150 TCR beta chains as cytomegalovirus-associated. In a later analysis, an Asian-associated ancestry cluster reportedly showed fewer N-insertions than the 666-donor mean.

Both 60 Vbeta primers and 13 Jbeta primers went into the PCR. Produced via immunoSEQ multiplex PCR; TCRdb's table is partial and in-frame only. The data hold fewer than 85,000 clones, with about three quarters observed a single time. Notes on this clone: The antigen remains undetermined.

The rearrangement uses TRBV11-2 and TRBJ2-7, with TRBD2 as a possible D gene (6 bases). The sample comprised PBMCs. This clonotype was obtained from a male donor in good health and CMV-seropositive. CDR3 coding DNA: TGTGCCAGCAGCGTCCGGGCGGGAAGGTATGAGCAGTACTTC. Translating it yields CASSVRAGRYEQYF.